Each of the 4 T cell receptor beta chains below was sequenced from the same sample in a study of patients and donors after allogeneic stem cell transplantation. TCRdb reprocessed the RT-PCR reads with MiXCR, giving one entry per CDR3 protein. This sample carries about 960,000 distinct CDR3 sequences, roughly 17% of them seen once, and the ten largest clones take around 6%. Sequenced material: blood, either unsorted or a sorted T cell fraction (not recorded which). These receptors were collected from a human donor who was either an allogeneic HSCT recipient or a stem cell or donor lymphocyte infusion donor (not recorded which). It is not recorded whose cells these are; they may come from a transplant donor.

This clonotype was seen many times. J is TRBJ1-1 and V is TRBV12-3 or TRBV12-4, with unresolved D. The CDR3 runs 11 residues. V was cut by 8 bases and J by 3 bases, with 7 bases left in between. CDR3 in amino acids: CASVGYTEAFF. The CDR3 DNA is TGTGCCAGCGTGGGGTACACTGAAGCTTTCTTT.

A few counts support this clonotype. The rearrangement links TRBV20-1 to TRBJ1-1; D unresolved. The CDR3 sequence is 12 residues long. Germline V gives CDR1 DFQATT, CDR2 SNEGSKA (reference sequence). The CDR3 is CSNVPVNTEAFF. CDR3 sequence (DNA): TGCAGCAACGTTCCCGTCAACACTGAAGCTTTCTTT.

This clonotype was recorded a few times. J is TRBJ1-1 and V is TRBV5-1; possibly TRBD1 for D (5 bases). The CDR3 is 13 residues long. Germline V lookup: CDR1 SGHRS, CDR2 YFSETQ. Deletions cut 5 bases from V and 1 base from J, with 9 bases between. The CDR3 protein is CASRGVSNTEAFF. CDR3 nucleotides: TGCGCCAGCAGGGGGGTCTCGAACACTGAAGCTTTCTTT.

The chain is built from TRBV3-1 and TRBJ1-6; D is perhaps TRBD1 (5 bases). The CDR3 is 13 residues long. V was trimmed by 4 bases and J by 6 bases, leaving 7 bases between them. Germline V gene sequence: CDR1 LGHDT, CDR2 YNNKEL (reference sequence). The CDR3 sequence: CASSRDLNSPLHF. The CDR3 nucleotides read TGTGCCAGCAGCCGGGACCTTAATTCACCCCTCCACTTT.